This T cell receptor (beta chain) was observed in a study of blood T cell repertoires in COVID-19. Clones were sequenced by immunoSEQ multiplex PCR, and TCRdb holds only the in-frame ones, with some missing. The table lists about 490,000 clones, 75% to 90% of them singletons, with 3% to 3.5% in the top ten. The CDR3 consists of 15 residues. V shed 1 base and J shed 5 bases, with 14 bases lying between them. CDR1 is SGHVS and CDR2 is FQNEAQ in the germline V gene. The material sequenced was peripheral blood. This chain uses TRBV7-8 with TRBJ2-5, with a tentative D call TRBD2 (5 bases). The clonotype originates from a human donor in a cohort sampled during active COVID-19. The CDR3 protein is CASSLEIGRGETQYF. CDR3 in DNA: TGTGCCAGCAGCTTAGAAATAGGGAGAGGGGAGACCCAGTACTTC.